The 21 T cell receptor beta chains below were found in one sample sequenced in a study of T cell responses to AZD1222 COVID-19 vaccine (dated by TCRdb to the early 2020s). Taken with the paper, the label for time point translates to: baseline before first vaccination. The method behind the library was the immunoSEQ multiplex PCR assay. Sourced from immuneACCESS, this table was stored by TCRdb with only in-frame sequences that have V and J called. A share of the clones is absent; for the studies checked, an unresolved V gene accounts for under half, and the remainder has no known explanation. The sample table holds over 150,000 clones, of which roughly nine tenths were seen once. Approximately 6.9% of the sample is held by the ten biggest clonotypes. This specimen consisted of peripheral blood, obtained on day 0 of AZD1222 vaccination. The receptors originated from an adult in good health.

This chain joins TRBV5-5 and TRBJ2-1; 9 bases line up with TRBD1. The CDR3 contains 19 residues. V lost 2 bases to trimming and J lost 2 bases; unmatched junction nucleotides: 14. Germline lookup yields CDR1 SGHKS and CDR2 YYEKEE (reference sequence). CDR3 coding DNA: TGTGCCAGCAGCTTTCAACGGGGCCGTGGGACAGGGACCTACAATGAGCAGTTCTTC. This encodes CASSFQRGRGTGTYNEQFF.

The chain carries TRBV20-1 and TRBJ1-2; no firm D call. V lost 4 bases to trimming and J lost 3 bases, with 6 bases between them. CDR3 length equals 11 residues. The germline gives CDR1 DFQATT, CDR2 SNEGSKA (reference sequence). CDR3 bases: TGCAGTGCTACTACAGACTATGGCTACACCTTC. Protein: CSATTDYGYTF.

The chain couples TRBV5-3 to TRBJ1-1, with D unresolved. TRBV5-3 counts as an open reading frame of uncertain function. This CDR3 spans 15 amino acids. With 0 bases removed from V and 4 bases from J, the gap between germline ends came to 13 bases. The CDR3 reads CARSLVCLAGTEAFF. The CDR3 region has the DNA TGTGCCAGAAGCTTGGTATGTTTGGCTGGCACTGAAGCTTTCTTT.

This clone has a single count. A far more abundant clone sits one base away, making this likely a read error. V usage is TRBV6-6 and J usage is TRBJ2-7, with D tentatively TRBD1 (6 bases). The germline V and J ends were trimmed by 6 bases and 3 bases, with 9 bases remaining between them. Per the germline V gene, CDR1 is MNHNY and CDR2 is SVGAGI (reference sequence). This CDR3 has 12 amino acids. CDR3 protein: CASSQQGYEQYV. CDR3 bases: TGTGCCAGCAGCCAACAGGGCTACGAGCAGTACGTC.

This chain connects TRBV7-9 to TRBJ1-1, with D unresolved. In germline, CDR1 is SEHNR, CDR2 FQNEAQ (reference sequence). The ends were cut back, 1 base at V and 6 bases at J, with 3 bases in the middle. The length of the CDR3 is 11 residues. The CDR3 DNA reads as TGTGCCAGCAGCTTAGAGGCTGAAGCTTTCTTT. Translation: CASSLEAEAFF.

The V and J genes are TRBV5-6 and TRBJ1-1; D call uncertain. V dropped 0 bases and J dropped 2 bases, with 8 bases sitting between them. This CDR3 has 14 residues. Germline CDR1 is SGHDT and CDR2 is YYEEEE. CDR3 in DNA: TGTGCCAGCAGCTTGGGTAGCTCCAACACTGAAGCTTTCTTT. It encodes CASSLGSSNTEAFF.

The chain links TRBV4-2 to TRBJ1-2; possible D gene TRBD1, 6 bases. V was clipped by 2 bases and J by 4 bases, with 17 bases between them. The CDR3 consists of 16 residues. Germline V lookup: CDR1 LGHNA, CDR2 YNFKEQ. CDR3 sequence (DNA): TGTGCCAGCAGCCAAAAGGGGGAAGGTCGTGGCTATGGCTACACCTTC. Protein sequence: CASSQKGEGRGYGYTF.

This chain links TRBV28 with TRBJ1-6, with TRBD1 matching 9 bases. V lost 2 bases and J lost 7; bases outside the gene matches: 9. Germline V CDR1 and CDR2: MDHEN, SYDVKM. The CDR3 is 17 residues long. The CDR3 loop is CASSLPRTGAANSPLHF. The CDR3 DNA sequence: TGTGCCAGCAGTTTACCCCGGACAGGGGCAGCGAATTCACCCCTCCACTTT.

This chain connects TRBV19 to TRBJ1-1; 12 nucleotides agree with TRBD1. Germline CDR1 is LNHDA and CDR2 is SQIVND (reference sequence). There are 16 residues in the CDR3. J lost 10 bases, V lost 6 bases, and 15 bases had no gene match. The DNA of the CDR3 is TGTGCCAGTAGGACGCCGGGACAGGGGGCTGGATTTGTAGCTTTCTTT. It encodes CASRTPGQGAGFVAFF.

The DNA of the CDR3 is TGTGCCATCAGTGAGTCGAGGGTCCTAGCTACACCCCTCCACTTT. Encoded protein: CAISESRVLATPLHF. This chain uses TRBV10-3 with TRBJ1-6; D call uncertain. Germline values: CDR1 ENHRY, CDR2 SYGVKD. V shed 0 bases and J shed 11 bases, with 14 bases lying between them. This CDR3 has 15 residues.

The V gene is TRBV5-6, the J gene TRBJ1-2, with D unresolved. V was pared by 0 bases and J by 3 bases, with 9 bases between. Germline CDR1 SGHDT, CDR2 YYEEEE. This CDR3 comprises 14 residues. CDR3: CASSLEGFDYGYTF. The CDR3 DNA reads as TGTGCCAGCAGCTTGGAGGGCTTCGACTATGGCTACACCTTC.

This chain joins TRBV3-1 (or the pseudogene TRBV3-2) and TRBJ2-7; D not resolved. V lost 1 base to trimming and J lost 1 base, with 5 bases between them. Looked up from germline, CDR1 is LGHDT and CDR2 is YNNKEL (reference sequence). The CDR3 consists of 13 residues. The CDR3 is CASSQVGSYEQYF. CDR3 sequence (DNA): TGTGCCAGCAGCCAAGTGGGGTCCTACGAGCAGTACTTC.

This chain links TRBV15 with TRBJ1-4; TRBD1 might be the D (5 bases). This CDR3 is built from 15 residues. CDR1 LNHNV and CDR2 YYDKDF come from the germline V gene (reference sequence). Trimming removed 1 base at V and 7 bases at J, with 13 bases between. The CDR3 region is CATSRARVSGEKLFF. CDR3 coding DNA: TGTGCCACCAGCAGAGCCAGGGTCTCTGGTGAAAAACTGTTTTTT.

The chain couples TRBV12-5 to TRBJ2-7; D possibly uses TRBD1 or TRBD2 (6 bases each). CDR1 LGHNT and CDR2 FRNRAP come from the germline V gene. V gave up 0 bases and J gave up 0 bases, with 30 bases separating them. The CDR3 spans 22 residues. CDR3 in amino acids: CASGLVNIWGPPPSGSSYEQYV. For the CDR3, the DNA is TGTGCTAGTGGTTTGGTAAATATTTGGGGGCCCCCCCCCTCCGGGAGCTCCTACGAGCAGTACGTC.

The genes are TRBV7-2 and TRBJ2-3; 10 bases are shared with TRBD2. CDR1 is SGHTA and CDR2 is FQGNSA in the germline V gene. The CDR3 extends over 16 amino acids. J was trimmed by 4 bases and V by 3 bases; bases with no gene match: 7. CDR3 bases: TGTGCCAGCAGCTTTAAACTAGCGGGGAGGGCAGATACGCAGTATTTT. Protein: CASSFKLAGRADTQYF.

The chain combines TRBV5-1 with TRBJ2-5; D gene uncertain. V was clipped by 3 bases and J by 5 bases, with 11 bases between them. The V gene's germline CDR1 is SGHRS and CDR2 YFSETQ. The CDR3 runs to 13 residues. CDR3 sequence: CASSYSLTETQYF. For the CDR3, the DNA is TGCGCCAGCAGCTACTCACTGACGGAGACCCAGTACTTC.

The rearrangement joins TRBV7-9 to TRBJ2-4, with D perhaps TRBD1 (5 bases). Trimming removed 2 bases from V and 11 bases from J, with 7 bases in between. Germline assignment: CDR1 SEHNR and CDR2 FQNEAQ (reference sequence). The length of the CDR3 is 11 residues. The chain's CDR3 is CASSLTGLQYF. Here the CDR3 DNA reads TGTGCCAGCAGCTTAACAGGCCTTCAGTACTTC.

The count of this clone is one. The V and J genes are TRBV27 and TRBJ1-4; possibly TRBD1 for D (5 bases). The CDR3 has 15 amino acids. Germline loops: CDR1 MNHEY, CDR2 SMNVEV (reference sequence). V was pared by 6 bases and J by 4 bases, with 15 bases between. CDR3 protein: CASSYDRDGNEKLFF. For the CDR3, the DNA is TGTGCCAGCAGCTACGACCGGGACGGTAATGAAAAACTGTTTTTT.

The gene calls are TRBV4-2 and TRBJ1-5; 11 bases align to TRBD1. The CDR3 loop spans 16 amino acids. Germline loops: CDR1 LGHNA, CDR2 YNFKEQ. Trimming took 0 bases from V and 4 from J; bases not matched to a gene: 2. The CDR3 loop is CASSQEGTGGNQPQHF. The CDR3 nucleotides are TGTGCCAGCAGCCAAGAGGGGACAGGGGGTAATCAGCCCCAGCATTTT.

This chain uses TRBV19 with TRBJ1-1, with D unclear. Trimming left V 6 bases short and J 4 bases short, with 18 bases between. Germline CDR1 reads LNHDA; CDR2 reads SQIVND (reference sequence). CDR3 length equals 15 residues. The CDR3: CASSDYGSAGTEAFF. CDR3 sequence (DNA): TGTGCCAGTAGCGACTACGGGTCTGCCGGCACTGAAGCTTTCTTT.

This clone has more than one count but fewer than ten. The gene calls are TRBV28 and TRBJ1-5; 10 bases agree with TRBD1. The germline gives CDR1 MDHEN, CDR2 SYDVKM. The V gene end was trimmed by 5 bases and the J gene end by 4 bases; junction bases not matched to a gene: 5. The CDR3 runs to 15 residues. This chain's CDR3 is CASSKWTGGNQPQHF. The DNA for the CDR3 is TGTGCCAGCAGTAAATGGACAGGGGGAAATCAGCCCCAGCATTTT.